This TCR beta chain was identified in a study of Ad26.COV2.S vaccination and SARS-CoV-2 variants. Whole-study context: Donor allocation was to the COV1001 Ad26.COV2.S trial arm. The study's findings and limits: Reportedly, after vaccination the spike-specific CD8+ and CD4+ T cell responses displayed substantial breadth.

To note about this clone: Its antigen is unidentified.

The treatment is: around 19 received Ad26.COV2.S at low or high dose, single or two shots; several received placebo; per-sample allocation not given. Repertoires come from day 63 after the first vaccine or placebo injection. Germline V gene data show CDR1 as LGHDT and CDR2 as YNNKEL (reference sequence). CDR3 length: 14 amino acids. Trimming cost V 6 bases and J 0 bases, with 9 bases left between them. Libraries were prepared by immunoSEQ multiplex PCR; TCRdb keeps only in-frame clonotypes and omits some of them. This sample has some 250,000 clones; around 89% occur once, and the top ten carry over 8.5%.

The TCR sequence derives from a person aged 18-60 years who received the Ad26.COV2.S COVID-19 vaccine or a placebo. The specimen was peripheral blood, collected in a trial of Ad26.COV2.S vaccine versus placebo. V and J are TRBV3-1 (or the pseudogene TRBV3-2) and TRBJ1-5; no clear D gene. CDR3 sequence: CASRNSLSNQPQHF. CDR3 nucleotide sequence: TGTGCCAGCAGAAATTCGCTTAGCAATCAGCCCCAGCATTTT.